In its sample, the clone carrying this T cell receptor (beta chain) was seen a few times. Its antigen is currently unknown. In building TCR beta libraries, iRepertoire HTBI primers were used together with Arm-PCR of CDR3 regions. TCRdb used MiXCR to reprocess the multiplex PCR reads, holding one entry per CDR3 protein. The table has roughly 430,000 distinct CDR3 sequences, 21% seen once; the top ten hold roughly an eighth. As to time point: persistent/refractory GD, antithyroid drugs over 5 years with positive TRAb. The TCR library was made from RNA extracted from PBMCs. V gave up 9 bases and J gave up 3 bases, with 11 bases separating them. CDR1 and CDR2 (germline): MNHNS, SASEGT. The CDR3 extends over 13 amino acids. The sample belongs to a study of regulatory T cells in long-lasting Graves disease. Study-wide results and limits: Persistent patients shared more public clonotypes (around 2,500) than newly diagnosed patients (around 910). Relative to newly diagnosed Graves' patients, persistent ones had lower TCR diversity. Under persistent disease, TRBV28, TRBJ1-2 and TRBJ2-5 were used preferentially.

The source is a female donor with Graves disease. The sequenced sample was peripheral blood mononuclear cells (PBMCs), obtained when the disease was refractory, from a patient treated with antithyroid drugs. V gene TRBV6-1 combines with J gene TRBJ2-2; D perhaps matches TRBD2 (6 bases). CDR3 amino acids: CASKTGDTGELFF. CDR3 in DNA: TGTGCCAGTAAAACGGGGGACACCGGGGAGCTGTTTTTT.